What follows is one T cell receptor (beta chain) and its context. This clone was detected only once. Its antigen remains unidentified. Base qualities are missing; no much larger clone stands one base away. The data were taken from a study of technical replicates of blood from several donors (dated by TCRdb to the late 2010s). From the cysteine through the phenylalanine, the CDR3 covers 12 amino acids. Here the CDR3 DNA is all that survives: 36 bases in frame from base 1. Relative to germline, V is 4 bases shorter and J is 8 bases shorter, with 9 bases between their ends. CDR1 SGHNT and CDR2 YENEEA were looked up in the germline V gene. The library was made by the immunoSEQ multiplex PCR assay. This immuneACCESS table, as held by TCRdb, lists in-frame sequences with V and J called but not all clones. Of the missing ones, under half trace to an unresolved V gene in checked studies; the others have no known cause. This sample comprises almost 70,000 clones, about 90% of them detected only once. The top ten clonotypes cover 0.38% of the sample.

The chain is encoded by TRBV11-3 joined to TRBJ2-4; no D gene can be assigned with confidence. The clonotype comes from a human donor in good health. Sequenced material: T cells isolated from PBMCs. The bases are TGTGCCAGCAGCTGGGCAGCAGACATTCAGTACTTC. This translates into CASSWAADIQYF.